A selection of T cell receptor beta chains follows, all from one sample in a study of cytomegalovirus exposure and HLA in healthy donors. Sequenced by immunoSEQ multiplex PCR; TCRdb stores in-frame clones only, minus some. The table lists tens of thousands of clones, about 95% of them singletons. Sequenced material: PBMCs. The receptor source for this set is a woman aged 18-30 years in good health and CMV-seropositive. Both conserved end residues are part of each CDR3. A D gene is named only where the DNA matches it firmly. Clone size appears in some rows only: once, few, many, or a class for an expanded clone.

CDR3aa	CDR3nt	j_gene	d_gene	abundance	v_gene
CASSVAGGTGSHEQYF	TGTGCCAGCAGCGTAGCTGGAGGGACAGGGTCCCACGAGCAGTACTTC	TRBJ2-7	TRBD1	NA	TRBV9
CAISESTRLNTEAFF	TGTGCCATCAGTGAGTCGACCAGGTTAAACACTGAAGCTTTCTTT	TRBJ1-1	NA	NA	TRBV10-3
CASSRGLEGTEAFF	TGTGCCAGCAGTCGGGGTCTGGAGGGCACTGAAGCTTTCTTT	TRBJ1-1	NA	NA	TRBV6-5
CASSPRTDYNEQFF	TGCGCCAGCAGCCCCAGGACAGACTACAATGAGCAGTTCTTC	TRBJ2-1	NA	NA	TRBV4-3
CASSITEDGLTDTQYF	TGTGCCAGCAGCATCACGGAGGACGGACTCACAGATACGCAGTATTTT	TRBJ2-3	NA	NA	TRBV7-9
CASSSGQGWTDTQYF	TGTGCCAGCAGCTCCGGACAGGGATGGACAGATACGCAGTATTTT	TRBJ2-3	TRBD1	NA	TRBV5-8
CASRGEGGYEQYF	TGTGCCAGCCGCGGGGAGGGAGGGTACGAGCAGTACTTC	TRBJ2-7	TRBD2	once	TRBV7-2
CASRQFQNTGELFF	TGTGCCAGCAGACAGTTTCAGAACACCGGGGAGCTGTTTTTT	TRBJ2-2	NA	NA	TRBV6-4
CASSFGPGYNSPLHF	TGTGCCAGCAGTTTTGGGCCAGGCTACAATTCACCCCTCCACTTT	TRBJ1-6	NA	NA	TRBV27
CASSQGAPEAFF	TGTGCCAGTAGTCAGGGGGCGCCTGAAGCTTTCTTT	TRBJ1-1	TRBD1	NA	TRBV19
CASSSLSRGSSYEQYF	TGTGCCAGCAGCTCCCTGTCTCGGGGGAGCTCCTACGAGCAGTACTTC	TRBJ2-7	NA	NA	TRBV7-8
CASSIGQVVDTQYF	TGTGCCAGTAGTATAGGACAGGTAGTAGATACGCAGTATTTT	TRBJ2-3	NA	NA	TRBV19
CASSTSGYTEAFF	NA	TRBJ1-1	NA	NA	TRBV5-1
CASSFTRLADLETQYF	TGTGCCAGCAGTTTTACGAGACTAGCGGACTTAGAGACCCAGTACTTC	TRBJ2-5	TRBD2	NA	TRBV27
CASSLYGLAGRTDEQFF	TGTGCCAGCAGTTTATACGGACTAGCGGGCCGGACCGATGAGCAGTTCTTC	TRBJ2-1	TRBD2	NA	TRBV27
CASSDRVHGYTF	TGTGCCAGCAGTGACAGGGTCCATGGCTACACCTTC	TRBJ1-2	TRBD1	NA	TRBV27
CASRIDRGGNQPQHF	TGTGCCAGCAGAATCGACAGGGGTGGTAATCAGCCCCAGCATTTT	TRBJ1-5	TRBD1	NA	TRBV6-6
CASSQELGENYGYTF	TGTGCCAGCAGCCAAGAATTGGGAGAGAACTATGGCTACACCTTC	TRBJ1-2	NA	NA	TRBV4-2
CAWSVGRDTEAFF	TGTGCCTGGAGTGTTGGGCGGGACACTGAAGCTTTCTTT	TRBJ1-1	NA	NA	TRBV30
CASSFSTRVTDTQYF	TGTGCCAGCAGTTTCTCTACGAGAGTCACAGATACGCAGTATTTT	TRBJ2-3	NA	NA	TRBV2
CASSVRTGELFF	TGTGCCAGCAGCGTTAGAACCGGGGAGCTGTTTTTT	TRBJ2-2	NA	NA	TRBV9
CASSLSLDTEAFF	TGTGCCAGCAGCTTGTCCTTAGACACTGAAGCTTTCTTT	TRBJ1-1	NA	NA	TRBV5-5
CASSGPRQGPGNTIYF	TGTGCCAGCAGCGGACCAAGACAGGGGCCAGGAAACACCATATATTTT	TRBJ1-3	TRBD1	NA	TRBV7-9
CASSSLTGGTGELFF	TGTGCCAGCAGCTCCTTAACAGGGGGCACCGGGGAGCTGTTTTTT	TRBJ2-2	TRBD1	once	TRBV7-2
CASSWGQGMEAFF	TGTGCCAGCAGCTGGGGACAGGGGATGGAAGCTTTCTTT	TRBJ1-1	TRBD1	NA	TRBV7-9
CAIGGQGENTEAFF	TGTGCCATCGGGGGACAGGGCGAGAACACTGAAGCTTTCTTT	TRBJ1-1	TRBD1	NA	TRBV10-3
CASSRQDPERQYF	TGCGCCAGCAGCCGACAGGACCCCGAGAGGCAGTACTTC	TRBJ2-7	NA	NA	TRBV10-1
CASSRGQGSGGNTIYF	TGTGCCAGCAGCCGGGGACAGGGGTCGGGAGGAAACACCATATATTTT	TRBJ1-3	TRBD1	NA	TRBV4-2
CASTWGDTGELFF	TGTGCCAGCACCTGGGGGGACACCGGGGAGCTGTTTTTT	TRBJ2-2	NA	NA	TRBV25-1
CASSGAYGEAPHF	TGTGCCAGCAGCGGGGCCTACGGCGAGGCACCCCACTTT	TRBJ1-6	NA	NA	TRBV5-4
CASSSQAIYTEAFF	TGTGCCAGCAGCTCTCAAGCTATCTACACTGAAGCTTTCTTT	TRBJ1-1	NA	NA	TRBV7-9
CASSLEGGYNEQFF	TGCGCCAGCAGCTTGGAAGGCGGTTACAATGAGCAGTTCTTC	TRBJ2-1	NA	NA	TRBV5-1
CASSDGGSGYEQYF	TGTGCCAGCAGCGACGGGGGGTCGGGGTACGAGCAGTACTTC	TRBJ2-7	TRBD2	NA	TRBV5-4
CASSLGGSGYNEQFF	TGTGCCAGCAGCTTAGGGGGTAGCGGCTACAATGAGCAGTTCTTC	TRBJ2-1	NA	NA	TRBV7-8
CASRSGGSGFTDTQYF	TGCGCCAGCAGGAGCGGGGGCTCCGGGTTTACAGATACGCAGTATTTT	TRBJ2-3	TRBD2	NA	TRBV5-1
CASSLDGAAVNEQFF	TGTGCCAGCAGCTTAGATGGAGCGGCTGTAAATGAGCAGTTCTTC	TRBJ2-1	NA	few	TRBV11-1
CASSFGGGRASTDTQYF	TGTGCCAGCAGCTTTGGTGGCGGGAGGGCTAGCACAGATACGCAGTATTTT	TRBJ2-3	TRBD2	NA	TRBV7-9
CAISTQGSQPQHF	TGTGCCATCAGTACACAGGGGTCTCAGCCCCAGCATTTT	TRBJ1-5	TRBD1	NA	TRBV10-3
CASSLQGAGGELFF	TGCGCCAGCAGCCTACAGGGGGCAGGCGGGGAGCTGTTTTTT	TRBJ2-2	TRBD1	NA	TRBV5-1
CASSYGGFQQFF	TGTGCCAGCAGTTACGGAGGGTTTCAACAGTTCTTC	TRBJ2-1	NA	NA	TRBV5-6
CASSKGHSNEQFF	TGTGCCAGCAGTAAGGGACACAGCAATGAGCAGTTCTTC	TRBJ2-1	NA	NA	TRBV7-3
CASSFDRGLSEKLFF	TGTGCCAGCAGCTTCGACAGGGGGCTCTCCGAAAAACTGTTTTTT	TRBJ1-4	TRBD1	NA	TRBV5-6
CASTPTGAKNIQYF	TGTGCCAGTACTCCGACAGGGGCCAAAAACATTCAGTACTTC	TRBJ2-4	TRBD1	NA	TRBV19
CASSAGTGAYEQYF	TGCGCCAGCAGCGCCGGGACAGGAGCCTACGAGCAGTACTTC	TRBJ2-7	TRBD1	NA	TRBV5-1
CASSRGFQETQYF	TGTGCCAGCAGCAGGGGGTTCCAAGAGACCCAGTACTTC	TRBJ2-5	NA	NA	TRBV7-9
CASSYSGSEAFF	TGTGCCAGCAGTTATTCCGGGTCTGAAGCTTTCTTT	TRBJ1-1	NA	once	TRBV7-8
CASSQRGGDTEAFF	TGTGCCAGCAGCCAGAGGGGGGGGGACACTGAAGCTTTCTTT	TRBJ1-1	NA	NA	TRBV13
CASTGTSGQYNEQFF	TGTGCCAGCACCGGGACTAGCGGACAATACAATGAGCAGTTCTTC	TRBJ2-1	TRBD2	NA	TRBV5-4
CASSLGGWTTGELFF	TGTGCCAGCAGCTTAGGAGGATGGACCACCGGGGAGCTGTTTTTT	TRBJ2-2	NA	NA	TRBV7-3
CASSRTTDRGTDTQYF	TGTGCCAGCAGCCGAACGACGGACAGGGGCACAGATACGCAGTATTTT	TRBJ2-3	TRBD1	NA	TRBV13
CASSQDPGQGLGYTF	TGCGCCAGCAGCCAAGATCCGGGACAGGGATTAGGCTACACCTTC	TRBJ1-2	TRBD1	NA	TRBV4-1